Shown below are 10 T cell receptor beta chains from a single sample sequenced in a study of cytomegalovirus exposure and HLA in healthy donors. The PCR had 60 Vbeta and 13 Jbeta primers. Clones were read by immunoSEQ multiplex PCR, and TCRdb kept only the in-frame ones, dropping some. The sample gives about 76,000 clones, 73% of which show up once; approximately 16% is in the top ten. Sequenced input: PBMCs. These receptors were collected from a woman aged 40-49 years in good health and CMV-seropositive.

The chain joins TRBV7-6 to TRBJ1-2; the match to TRBD1 covers 8 bases. Germline V CDR1 and CDR2: SGHVS, FNYEAQ. The CDR3 is 16 residues long. J lost 3 bases, V lost 6 bases, and 12 bases had no gene match. The CDR3 spells CASRYRGTLGDYGYTF. The CDR3 DNA follows: TGTGCCAGCAGATACAGGGGGACCTTGGGAGACTATGGCTACACCTTC.

This clone was detected only once. V gene TRBV7-2 combines with J gene TRBJ2-2, with 7 bases aligning to TRBD2. The germline gives CDR1 SGHTA, CDR2 FQGNSA. V dropped 5 bases and J dropped 6; count of bases not matched to a gene: 6. The CDR3 extends over 14 amino acids. This chain's CDR3 is CASSLGTTSGELFF. Written as DNA, the CDR3 is TGTGCCAGCAGCCTGGGGACTACCTCCGGGGAGCTGTTTTTT.

J is TRBJ2-2 and V is TRBV14, with D perhaps TRBD1 (6 bases). Germline V lookup: CDR1 SGHDN, CDR2 FVKESK. CDR3 length: 14 amino acids. Trimming shortened V by 1 base and J by 5 bases, and 8 bases separated the two germline ends. The CDR3 reads CASSQVRGTGELFF. CDR3 in DNA: TGTGCCAGCAGCCAAGTAAGGGGGACCGGGGAGCTGTTTTTT.

The chain joins TRBV7-9 to TRBJ2-1; weak D call: TRBD2 (6 bases). The CDR3 extends over 15 amino acids. Germline V gives CDR1 SEHNR, CDR2 FQNEAQ (reference sequence). With 3 bases removed from V and 6 bases from J, the gap between germline ends came to 15 bases. The CDR3: CASSLRLARCNEQFF. CDR3 in DNA: TGTGCCAGCAGCTTGAGGCTAGCGCGATGCAATGAGCAGTTCTTC.

V and J are TRBV30 and TRBJ2-7; the D is unclear. The CDR3 length is 12 residues. Trimming cost V 1 base and J 6 bases, with 10 bases left between them. Germline CDR1 GTSNPN, CDR2 SVGIG (reference sequence). CDR3 loop: CAWSAQSFEQYF. The CDR3 region has the DNA TGTGCCTGGAGTGCACAGAGTTTCGAGCAGTACTTC. Filled out from reference TRBV30 and TRBJ2-7, the complete variable domain reads SQTIHQWPATLVQPVGSPLSLECTVEGTSNPNLYWYRQAAGRGLQLLFYSVGIGQISSEVPQNLSASRPQDRQFILSSKKLLLSDSGFYLCAWSAQSFEQYFGPGTRLTVT.

CDR3 nucleotide sequence: TGCGCCAGCAGCTCTGGACAGCCCAATCAGCCCCAGCATTTT. Amino acid sequence: CASSSGQPNQPQHF. V gene TRBV5-1 combines with J gene TRBJ1-5; a possible D gene is TRBD1 (6 bases). Germline V gives CDR1 SGHRS, CDR2 YFSETQ. The CDR3 has 14 residues. Trimming cost V 3 bases and J 3 bases, with 10 bases left between them.

There are a few counts of this clone. V usage is TRBV10-1 and J usage is TRBJ1-2; the match to TRBD1 covers 10 bases. The CDR3 extends over 13 amino acids. Trimming took 3 bases from V and 8 from J; bases not matched to a gene: 3. Germline lookup yields CDR1 WNHNN and CDR2 SYGVQD (reference sequence). The CDR3 DNA follows: TGCGCCAGCAGTGACCGGGACAGGGGAGGCTACACCTTC. It codes for CASSDRDRGGYTF.

CDR3 sequence (DNA): TGTGCCAGCAGCCCAAACCCCAGGGCTACCGCAACCCAAGGGCAGTACTTC. Protein product: CASSPNPRATATQGQYF. This chain connects TRBV9 to TRBJ2-7, with a weak D call TRBD1 (5 bases). Trimming pared 4 bases from V and 9 bases from J, leaving 29 bases between. The length of the CDR3 is 17 residues. Germline V gene data show CDR1 as SGDLS and CDR2 as YYNGEE. Full variable domain (rest looked up from reference TRBV9 and TRBJ2-7): DSGVTQTPKHLITATGQRVTLRCSPRSGDLSVYWYQQSLDQGLQFLIQYYNGEERAKGNILERFSAQQFPDLHSELNLSSLELGDSALYFCASSPNPRATATQGQYFGPGTRLTVT.

This chain uses TRBV5-6 with TRBJ2-7; D unresolved. CDR3 length equals 14 residues. Trimming took off 0 bases at V and 2 bases at J, with 9 bases between the two ends. Germline values: CDR1 SGHDT, CDR2 YYEEEE. CDR3 sequence (DNA): TGTGCCAGCAGCTTGGCTAACCAAGCCTACGAGCAGTACTTC. This sequence encodes CASSLANQAYEQYF.

CDR3 sequence reads: CASSLAGTGVNYGYTF. In nucleotides, the CDR3 is TGTGCCAGCAGCCTTGCCGGGACAGGGGTGAACTATGGCTACACCTTC. V gene TRBV4-2 combines with J gene TRBJ1-2, with 10 bases identical to TRBD1. The CDR3 is made up of 16 amino acids. The J segment lost 2 bases and the V segment lost 4 bases, leaving 7 bases of the junction unmatched. CDR1 LGHNA and CDR2 YNFKEQ come from the germline V gene.